This T cell receptor (beta chain) was sequenced during a study of control samples from healthy donors and cancer patients. The data were produced by immunoSEQ multiplex PCR, yet TCRdb's version contains in-frame clones alone and is incomplete. The table has about 120,000 clones, 88% seen once; the top ten hold about 2.1%. This clone was found a few times. Germline CDR1 is MNHEY and CDR2 is SVGEGT. Between the trimmed V and J ends, which lost 4 bases and 2 bases, there was a span of 7 bases. This CDR3 comprises 13 residues. The rearrangement links TRBV6-2 or TRBV6-3 to TRBJ2-3; possible D gene TRBD2, 6 bases. The TCR was taken from a woman between 70 and 85 years old in good health. The sequenced material came from blood. Here the CDR3 DNA reads TGTGCCAGCAGTTGGAGGGACACAGATACGCAGTATTTT. This gives the protein CASSWRDTDTQYF.